The sequence of this T cell receptor beta chain was determined in a study of shared clonotypes between healthy human individuals (dated by TCRdb to 2020 to 2021). About the full investigation: The cohort included three men and two women between 18 and 49 years of age. For each donor, three plates each were used for CD4 naive and CD4 memory, two plates were used for CD8 naive, and one plate was used for CD8 memory. To estimate repertoire size and how much clonotypes are shared between individuals, the study performed deep sequencing of blood TCR repertoires from a handful of healthy adults. Libraries were prepared and TCR repertoires were sequenced by different laboratories using diverse techniques, in order to increase sequencing depth and limit assay-specific biases. Between about 0.8 and 8.9 billion PBMCs per donor were obtained by leukapheresis.

Using the deep immunoSEQ assay, multiplex PCR amplified TCR CDR3 regions from genomic DNA. Extracted genomic DNA from each cell subset was spread evenly across all wells of several immunoSEQ 96-well plates, with each plate serving as a replicate. Each replicate PCR for sorted subsets received around 200 ng genomic DNA, equal to about 30,000 T cell genomes. The purified libraries were quantified using a Qubit 3.0 fluorometer, sized with a Bioanalyzer 2100, and then quantified again using the KAPA Library Quantification kit. A separate single-read 150-cycle Illumina NextSeq 550 flow cell was used to sequence each immunoSEQ 96-well plate. As for the authors' bioinformatics: Because the immunoSEQ output included only junctional sequences and no quality scores, the filtering could not be the same as the filtering used for full-length reads. To assign V/J genes and CDR3, sequences were annotated using PyIR, a Python wrapper for IgBLAST v1.9, with IMGT germline references. Reads were removed for weak V/J assignments (E-value above 1e-6), missing CDR3, stop codons, out-of-frame junctions, or ambiguous translated residues. V3J clonotypes were defined by identical inferred V gene, J gene, and CDR3 amino acid sequence. To compute the percentage overlap between repertoires, the number of shared unique clonotypes was divided by the size of the smaller repertoire. Repertoire richness was assessed with RTK rarefaction, the Chao1 estimator, and Recon v2.1 estimates of unobserved clonotypes. Generation probabilities for all TCRbeta clonotypes obtained by the gDNA method from several donors were computed using OLGA. The table was pulled from immuneACCESS by TCRdb, which kept in-frame rearrangements only. Such tables lose some clones; where checked, under half of the loss comes from unresolved V genes, and the rest has no known cause. That table furnishes V, J and clone size, whereas the DNA furnished D and trimming. The sample has 2 million to 2.5 million clones on record, approximately 93% of them singletons. The ten largest clonotypes hold about 0.39% of the sample.

The donors were healthy, HIV-negative adults with no recently reported acute infections or vaccinations. Every donor was a Caucasian adult living in Nashville, Tennessee, USA. CD4+ T cells were enriched through magnetic negative selection, after which naive cells were positively selected on CD45RA and the remaining negative fraction served as the memory subset. Blood was collected by leukapheresis, and PBMCs were isolated by Ficoll-Histopaque density gradient centrifugation and then cryopreserved in liquid nitrogen vapor phase. Purity and quantity of every magnetically sorted T cell population were checked by analytical flow cytometry. Genomic DNA was isolated from each sorted fraction and quantified by UV absorbance on a Nanodrop 2000c. V lost 4 bases and J lost 8 bases, and the count of bases not matched to a germline gene is 11. The CDR3 holds 14 amino acids from the cysteine to the phenylalanine. The sequence is cut down to CDR3 DNA, 42 bases in frame from base 1. For CDR1 and CDR2, the germline V gene lists SGHDT and YYEEEE.

Study-wide conclusions, independent of this receptor: Because the study included a small number of donors, the genetic and exposure-history diversity represented was limited. Sampling was limited to blood, and TCR repertoires in tissue likely differ from TCR repertoires in blood. Based on pairwise subsampling, the degree of clonotype sharing among donors was expected to be affected by sequencing depth. Rarefaction of sorted-subset datasets indicated incomplete sequencing despite the large sequencing depth. Higher generation probabilities were observed for clonotypes shared by all four sorted-subset donors than for non-shared clonotypes. Naive subsets generally had larger estimated clonotype richness than memory subsets. Across a handful of donors, around 5.4% of naive CD4, roughly 3.5% of naive CD8, about 2% of memory CD4, and 0.4% of memory CD8 clonotypes were shared.

This clone was detected once. What antigen it recognizes has not been identified. No qualities accompany the bases; no much larger clone lies one base away. Sequencing input: naive CD4+ T cells from PBMCs. This sample's cell subset or site label indicates: CD45RA+ positively selected. This receptor was obtained from a man between 18 and 35 years old in good health. Some clones in this sample may be carry-over from other donors' samples. The chain couples TRBV5-6 to TRBJ1-2; TRBD1 matches 7 bases in the middle. The CDR3 is CASSTRTGAGGYTF. The nucleotide sequence reads TGTGCCAGCAGCACACGGACAGGAGCGGGGGGCTACACCTTC. The full variable domain, with segments outside the CDR3 supplied by the reference TRBV5-6 and TRBJ1-2 proteins, appears as DAGVTQSPTHLIKTRGQQVTLRCSPKSGHDTVSWYQQALGQGPQFIFQYYEEEERQRGNFPDRFSGHQFPNYSSELNVNALLLGDSALYLCASSTRTGAGGYTFGSGTRLTVV.